This TCR beta chain came from a study of shared clonotypes between healthy human individuals. Findings of the study overall: The study found lower generation probabilities in non-shared clonotypes than in those shared by all four donors. The study generally estimated greater richness for naive than memory subsets.

With regard to this clone: The antigen is unknown.

At a deep level, the assay was run. Sequenced by immunoSEQ multiplex PCR; TCRdb stores in-frame clones only, minus some. The sample has over a million clones, 75% seen once. The sample comprised memory CD4+ T cells sorted from blood. Noted subset: CD45RA-negative fraction. This sequence was found in a man in his late teens or twenties in good health.

The CDR3 coding sequence is TGTGCCAGCTTGAGAAGGGACAGGACCTACAATGAGCAGTTCTTC. This codes for CASLRRDRTYNEQFF. The chain joins TRBV13 to TRBJ2-1; 8 bases map to TRBD1. The trim removed 8 bases at V and 2 bases at J, leaving 8 bases unmatched. Germline lookup yields CDR1 PRHDT and CDR2 FYEKMQ (reference sequence). This CDR3 contains 15 residues.